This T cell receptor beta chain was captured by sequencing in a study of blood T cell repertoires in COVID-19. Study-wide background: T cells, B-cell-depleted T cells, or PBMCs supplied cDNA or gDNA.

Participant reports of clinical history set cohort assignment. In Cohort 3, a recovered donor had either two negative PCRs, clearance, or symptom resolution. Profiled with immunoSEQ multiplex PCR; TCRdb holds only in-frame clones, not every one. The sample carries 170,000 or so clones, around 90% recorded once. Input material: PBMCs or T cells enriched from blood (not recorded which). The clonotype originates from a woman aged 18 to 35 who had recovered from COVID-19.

In DNA, the CDR3 is TGTGCCAGCAGGAGCGGGAGCGGTGAGACCCAGTACTTC. Encoded protein: CASRSGSGETQYF. The V gene is TRBV6-5, the J gene TRBJ2-5; 8 bases map to TRBD2. CDR3 length: 13 residues. The V and J ends lost 6 bases and 5 bases, in that order; junction bases with no gene match: 5. The germline V gene encodes CDR1 MNHEY and CDR2 SVGAGI.